What follows describes a single T cell receptor beta chain. The PCR made use of 60 Vbeta and 13 Jbeta primers. TCRdb keeps only in-frame clones here, not all; method: immunoSEQ multiplex PCR. The sample lists 200,000 to 250,000 clones, 70% to 80% occurring once. Looked up from germline, CDR1 is SQVTM and CDR2 is ANQGSEA. V was pared by 7 bases and J by 2 bases, with 13 bases of the junction left unmatched. The CDR3 length is 15 residues. The data are from a study of cytomegalovirus exposure and HLA in healthy donors. The receptor was isolated from a man aged 35-49 years in good health and CMV-seronegative. The sequencing input was PBMCs. The chain uses TRBV29-1 and TRBJ2-5; TRBD2 matches 7 bases. CDR3 DNA: TGCAGCGGAGAGAGAGTAGCGGGCCAACAAGAGACCCAGTACTTC. Its translation: CSGERVAGQQETQYF.